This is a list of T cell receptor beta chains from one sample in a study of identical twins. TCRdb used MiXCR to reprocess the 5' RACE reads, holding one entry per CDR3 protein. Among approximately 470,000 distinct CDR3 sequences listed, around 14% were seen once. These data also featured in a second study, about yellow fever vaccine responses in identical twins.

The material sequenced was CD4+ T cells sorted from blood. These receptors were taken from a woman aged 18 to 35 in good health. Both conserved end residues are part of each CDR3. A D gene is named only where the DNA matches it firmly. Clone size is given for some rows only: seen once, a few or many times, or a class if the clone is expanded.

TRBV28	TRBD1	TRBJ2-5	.	CGTTGDLKTQYF	TGTGGCACGACAGGGGATTTAAAGACCCAGTACTTC
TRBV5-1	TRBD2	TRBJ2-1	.	CASSPLAGGLNEQFF	TGCGCCAGCAGCCCTCTAGCGGGGGGGCTCAATGAGCAGTTCTTC
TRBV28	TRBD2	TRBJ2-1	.	CASSHKLAGNNEQFF	TGTGCCAGCAGCCATAAACTAGCGGGGAACAATGAGCAGTTCTTC
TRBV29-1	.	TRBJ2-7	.	CSVRRAREEQYF	TGCAGCGTTCGTAGGGCCAGGGAGGAGCAGTACTTC
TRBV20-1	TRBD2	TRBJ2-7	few	CSARDSASGGALEQYF	TGCAGTGCTAGAGATTCGGCTAGCGGGGGGGCCCTCGAGCAGTACTTC
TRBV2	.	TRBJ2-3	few	CASRRGGTTDTQYF	TGTGCCAGCAGGCGCGGCGGGACAACAGATACGCAGTATTTT
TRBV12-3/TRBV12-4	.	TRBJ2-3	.	CASSLRPSTDTQYF	TGTGCCAGCAGTTTACGGCCTAGCACAGATACGCAGTATTTT
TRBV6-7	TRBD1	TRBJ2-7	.	CASSEGTGANEQYF	TGTGCCAGCAGTGAGGGGACAGGGGCTAACGAGCAGTACTTC
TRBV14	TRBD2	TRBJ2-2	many	CASSQELAGAGELFF	TGTGCCAGCAGCCAAGAACTAGCGGGAGCCGGGGAGCTGTTTTTT
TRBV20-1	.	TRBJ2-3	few	CSARVRSRTDTQYF	TGCAGTGCTAGAGTTAGATCTCGGACAGATACGCAGTATTTT
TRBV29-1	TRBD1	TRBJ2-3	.	CSGERQGVDTQYF	TGCAGCGGAGAAAGACAGGGCGTGGATACGCAGTATTTT
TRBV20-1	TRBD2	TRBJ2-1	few	CSAYPLAGVDNEQFF	TGCAGTGCGTACCCGCTAGCGGGAGTCGACAATGAGCAGTTCTTC
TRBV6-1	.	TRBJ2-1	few	CASRRPQGGEQFF	TGTGCCAGCAGGCGTCCGCAGGGTGGAGAGCAGTTCTTC
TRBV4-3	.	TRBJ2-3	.	CASSQGRVQSTDTQYF	TGCGCCAGCAGCCAAGGCAGGGTCCAAAGTACAGATACGCAGTATTTT
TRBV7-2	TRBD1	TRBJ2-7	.	CASSPGTGRAYEQYF	TGTGCCAGCAGCCCGGGGACAGGGAGAGCCTACGAGCAGTACTTC
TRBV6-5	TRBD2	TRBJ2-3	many	CASSFRTLAGVSRTQYF	TGTGCCAGCAGTTTCCGAACACTAGCGGGAGTGTCACGTACGCAGTATTTT
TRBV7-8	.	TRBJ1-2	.	CASSLAIGNYGYTF	TGTGCCAGCAGCTTAGCGATAGGAAACTATGGCTACACCTTC
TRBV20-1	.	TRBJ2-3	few	CSARELVDTDTQYF	TGCAGTGCTAGAGAACTAGTCGACACAGATACGCAGTATTTT
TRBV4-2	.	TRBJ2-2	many	CASSQDNRGSNTGELFF	TGTGCCAGCAGCCAAGATAATAGGGGATCGAACACCGGGGAGCTGTTTTTT
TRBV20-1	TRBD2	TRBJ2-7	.	CSARPSGSSYEQYF	TGCAGTGCTCGCCCTAGCGGGAGCTCCTACGAGCAGTACTTC
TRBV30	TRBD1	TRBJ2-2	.	CAWSVLDRDTGELFF	TGTGCCTGGAGTGTACTGGACAGGGACACCGGGGAGCTGTTTTTT
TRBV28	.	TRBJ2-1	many	CASSFANYNEQFF	TGTGCCAGCAGTTTCGCTAACTACAATGAGCAGTTCTTC
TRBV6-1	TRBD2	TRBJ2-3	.	CASSPLAGGPNTDTQYF	TGTGCCAGCAGTCCACTAGCGGGAGGGCCTAACACAGATACGCAGTATTTT
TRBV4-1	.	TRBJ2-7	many	CASSQEGWEFYEQYF	TGCGCCAGCAGCCAAGAAGGTTGGGAGTTCTACGAGCAGTACTTC
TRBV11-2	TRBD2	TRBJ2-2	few	CASSFTLTSGTGELFF	TGTGCCAGCAGCTTCACGTTGACTAGCGGTACCGGGGAGCTGTTTTTT
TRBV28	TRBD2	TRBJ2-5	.	CASSLTARGGVETQYF	TGTGCCAGCAGTTTAACGGCCCGGGGAGGGGTGGAGACCCAGTACTTC
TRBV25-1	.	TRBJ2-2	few	CASSAAKGGPAFF	TGTGCCAGCAGTGCCGCAAAGGGGGGGCCAGCGTTTTTT
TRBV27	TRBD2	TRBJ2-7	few	CATSLAGPSYEQYF	TGTGCCACCTCCTTAGCGGGGCCCTCCTACGAGCAGTACTTC
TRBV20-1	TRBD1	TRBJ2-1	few	CSARRTGTNNEQFF	TGCAGTGCTAGAAGGACAGGGACAAACAATGAGCAGTTCTTC
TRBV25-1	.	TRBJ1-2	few	CASSEPHRLNGYTF	TGTGCCAGCAGTGAACCGCACCGACTTAATGGCTACACCTTC
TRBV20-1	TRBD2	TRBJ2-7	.	CSAHIVAGAAYEQYF	TGCAGTGCTCATATCGTAGCGGGAGCGGCCTACGAGCAGTACTTC
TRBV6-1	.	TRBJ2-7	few	CASNRQGSTGSYEQYF	TGTGCCAGCAACAGGCAGGGGTCTACAGGCTCCTACGAGCAGTACTTC
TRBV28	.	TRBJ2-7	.	CASSLWGRGNSYEQYF	TGTGCCAGCAGTTTATGGGGCCGCGGGAACTCCTACGAGCAGTACTTC
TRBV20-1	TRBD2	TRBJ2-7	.	CSAFGLAHEQYF	TGCAGTGCTTTTGGACTAGCCCACGAGCAGTACTTC
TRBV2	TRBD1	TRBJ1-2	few	CAEEGRGPGYTF	TGTGCCGAGGAGGGGAGGGGGCCTGGCTACACCTTC
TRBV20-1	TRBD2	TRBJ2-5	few	CSAMTSGGAETQYF	TGCAGTGCAATGACTAGCGGGGGAGCTGAGACCCAGTACTTC
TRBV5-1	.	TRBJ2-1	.	CASSLEAGGYNEQFF	TGCGCCAGCAGCTTAGAAGCTGGCGGTTACAATGAGCAGTTCTTC
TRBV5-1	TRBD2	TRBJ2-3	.	CASSRGASGSRTDTQYF	TGCGCCAGCAGCCGCGGTGCAAGCGGGAGTCGCACAGATACGCAGTATTTT
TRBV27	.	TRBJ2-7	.	CANTVWSEQYF	TGTGCCAACACAGTTTGGAGTGAGCAGTACTTC
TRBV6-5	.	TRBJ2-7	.	CASSYSGDVSYEQYF	TGTGCCAGCAGTTACTCAGGAGACGTATCCTACGAGCAGTACTTC
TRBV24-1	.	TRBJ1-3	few	CATSDGGVPGNTIYF	TGTGCCACCAGTGATGGAGGGGTACCTGGAAACACCATATATTTT
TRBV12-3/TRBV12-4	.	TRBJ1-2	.	CASSLRGGDGYTF	TGTGCCAGCAGTTTAAGGGGCGGAGATGGCTACACCTTC
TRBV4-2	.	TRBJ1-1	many	CASSQDGTGGAFF	TGTGCCAGCAGCCAAGATGGAACAGGTGGAGCTTTCTTT
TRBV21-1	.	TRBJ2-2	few	CASSKVGPDTFRGTGELFF	TGTGCCAGCAGCAAAGTCGGCCCTGACACCTTTCGTGGGACCGGGGAGCTGTTTTTT
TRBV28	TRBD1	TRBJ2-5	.	CASGDRAF	TGTGCCAGCGGGGACAGGGCCTTC
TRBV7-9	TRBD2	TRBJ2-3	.	CASSLERGGPQDTQYF	TGTGCCAGCAGCTTAGAGCGGGGGGGCCCACAAGATACGCAGTATTTT
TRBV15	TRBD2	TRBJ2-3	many	CATSIGAGGSTDTQYF	TGTGCCACCAGCATCGGTGCGGGGGGGAGCACAGATACGCAGTATTTT
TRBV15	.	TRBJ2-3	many	CATSVNRAADTQYF	TGTGCCACCAGCGTTAACCGGGCAGCGGATACGCAGTATTTT
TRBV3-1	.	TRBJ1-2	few	CASSQGQVGGYTF	TGTGCCAGCAGCCAAGGTCAGGTGGGAGGCTACACCTTC
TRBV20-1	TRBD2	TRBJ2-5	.	CSARDYTSGKETQYF	TGCAGTGCTAGAGATTACACTAGCGGTAAAGAGACCCAGTACTTC
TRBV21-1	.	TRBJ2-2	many	CASSNISGDHGELFF	TGTGCCAGCAGCAATATTTCAGGGGATCACGGGGAGCTGTTTTTT
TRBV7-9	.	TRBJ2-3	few	CASSLGGASDTQYF	TGTGCCAGCAGCTTAGGGGGAGCGTCAGATACGCAGTATTTT
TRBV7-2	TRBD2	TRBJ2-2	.	CASSATLGGTGELFF	TGTGCCAGCAGCGCCACCCTCGGGGGGACCGGGGAGCTGTTTTTT
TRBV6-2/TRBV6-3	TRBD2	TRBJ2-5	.	CASSLTSAPQETQYF	TGTGCCAGCAGTTTGACTAGCGCCCCCCAAGAGACCCAGTACTTC
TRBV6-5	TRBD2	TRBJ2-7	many	CASSYPAGTYYEQYF	TGTGCCAGCAGTTACCCAGCGGGGACCTACTACGAGCAGTACTTC
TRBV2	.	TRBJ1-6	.	CASTGMNSPLHF	TGTGCCAGCACAGGGATGAATTCACCCCTCCACTTT
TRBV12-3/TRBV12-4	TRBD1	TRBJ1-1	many	CASSPTGGIGTEAFF	TGTGCCAGCAGCCCCACAGGGGGCATAGGGACTGAAGCTTTCTTT
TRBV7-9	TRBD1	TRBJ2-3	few	CASSTLTGGSADTQYF	TGTGCCAGCTCGACCCTTACAGGGGGTAGCGCAGATACGCAGTATTTT
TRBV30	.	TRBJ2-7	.	CAWRVGLSSYEQYF	TGTGCCTGGAGGGTTGGGCTAAGCTCCTACGAGCAGTACTTC